The present TCR beta chain was sequenced within a study of blood T cell repertoires in COVID-19. Study information: T cells, B-cell-depleted T cells, or PBMCs provided the cDNA or gDNA that served as material.

The V and J ends lost 8 bases and 7 bases, in that order; junction bases with no gene match: 11. CDR1 and CDR2 (germline): MNHEY, SMNVEV (reference sequence). The CDR3 is 13 residues long. As originally analysed: Reference gene primer amplification gave estimated nucleated cell counts. Data came from immunoSEQ multiplex PCR; TCRdb stores just in-frame clones and leaves some out. V and J calls plus clone size are reproduced from that table; the DNA served to infer D and trimming. Among approximately 260,000 clones listed, about 90% were seen once. Ages ranged from roughly 18 to 100 years, with residence in 24 US areas. Participants' reported clinical history set cohort assignment.

The material sequenced was PBMCs or T cells enriched from blood (not recorded which). The chain is built from TRBV27 and TRBJ2-7, with 7 bases identical to TRBD1. This receptor was taken from a woman in her 40s with acute COVID-19. CDR3 bases: TGTGCCAGCCGATCTACAGGGGTACGTGAGCAGTACTTC. Encoded protein: CASRSTGVREQYF.